This passage covers 29 T cell receptor beta chains from one sample sequenced in a study of OX40 agonist ivuxolimab in advanced cancers. Measured with immunoSEQ multiplex PCR; TCRdb has only the in-frame clones, and not every one. Here the sample spans 50,000 to 65,000 clones, about four fifths being singletons. The sequences come from CD4+ or CD8+ T cells sorted from blood, collected in a trial of the OX40 agonist ivuxolimab. The origin of the receptors is an adult with an advanced solid tumor such as melanoma, head and neck, liver or kidney cancer.

This clone was seen a handful of times. This chain joins TRBV7-3 and TRBJ1-1, with D unclear. The length of the CDR3 is 14 residues. With 2 bases removed from V and 1 base from J, the gap between germline ends came to 8 bases. CDR1 is SGHTA, CDR2 FQGTGA, per germline. The CDR3 DNA follows: TGTGCCAGCAGCTTAGCAGGCCCGAACACTGAAGCTTTCTTT. It encodes CASSLAGPNTEAFF.

The chain links TRBV29-1 to TRBJ1-1; D remains ambiguous. The CDR3 is 13 amino acids. Germline loops: CDR1 SQVTM, CDR2 ANQGSEA. V was shortened by 3 bases and J by 0 bases, with 8 bases between the two germline ends. CDR3 DNA sequence: TGCAGCGTTGAGGCTTACATGAACACTGAAGCTTTCTTT. It translates to CSVEAYMNTEAFF.

This clone was seen only once. This chain's CDR3 is CASSVTGGSETQYF. CDR3 coding DNA: TGTGCCAGCAGTGTCACAGGGGGCAGCGAGACCCAGTACTTC. The chain uses TRBV27 and TRBJ2-5; 9 bases align to TRBD1. CDR3 length: 14 residues. Per germline, CDR1 MNHEY and CDR2 SMNVEV (reference sequence). With 5 bases clipped from V and 5 bases from J, the junction kept 6 bases outside the gene matches.

The chain uses TRBV27 and TRBJ2-1; the match to TRBD1 covers 7 bases. Germline V gives CDR1 MNHEY, CDR2 SMNVEV (reference sequence). This CDR3 spans 15 amino acids. Germline trimming cut 8 bases from V and 0 bases from J; bases unmatched to any gene: 7. CDR3 bases: TGTGCCAGCGGGTCGACAGGGAGCTCCTACAATGAGCAGTTCTTC. Protein sequence: CASGSTGSSYNEQFF.

This clone was found a few times. The genes are TRBV29-1 and TRBJ2-3; D is unclear. Germline CDR1 reads SQVTM; CDR2 reads ANQGSEA. V gave up 5 bases and J gave up 4 bases, with 10 bases separating them. The CDR3 extends over 12 amino acids. The CDR3 sequence is CSVLSASDTQYF. The CDR3 DNA reads as TGCAGCGTTCTTTCGGCGTCAGATACGCAGTATTTT.

Note on this clone: Germline is not matched at one junction end, which may reflect a read error. The J gene is TRBJ1-6, the V gene TRBV2; D unresolved. The CDR3 sequence is 14 residues long. CDR1 is SNHLY and CDR2 is FYNNEI in the germline V gene. CDR3 in amino acids: CASSQAGNNSPLHF. CDR3 nucleotide sequence: TGTGCCAGCAGTCAAGCGGGTAATAATTCACCCCTCCACTTT.

This clone was counted a few times. The chain couples TRBV30 to TRBJ2-1; no clear D. V was shortened by 2 bases and J by 4 bases, with 12 bases between the two germline ends. Looked up from germline, CDR1 is GTSNPN and CDR2 is SVGIG (reference sequence). The CDR3 consists of 14 residues. This CDR3 is CAWSKSWRYNEQFF. DNA of the CDR3: TGTGCCTGGAGTAAAAGCTGGAGATACAATGAGCAGTTCTTC. The full variable domain, in which reference TRBV30 and TRBJ2-1 provide the parts outside the CDR3, is SQTIHQWPATLVQPVGSPLSLECTVEGTSNPNLYWYRQAAGRGLQLLFYSVGIGQISSEVPQNLSASRPQDRQFILSSKKLLLSDSGFYLCAWSKSWRYNEQFFGPGTRLTVL.

The rearrangement links TRBV6-1 to TRBJ2-2, with D perhaps matching TRBD2 (6 bases). Trimming shortened V by 3 bases and J by 2 bases, and 10 bases separated the two germline ends. This CDR3 region has 15 residues. CDR1 and CDR2 from the germline V gene are MNHNS and SASEGT. The CDR3 region is CASSEGSGNTGELFF. CDR3 nucleotides: TGTGCCAGCAGTGAGGGTAGCGGCAACACCGGGGAGCTGTTTTTT.

Details on this clone: Other DNA sequences in this sample translate to the same CDR3. The CDR3 is CASSDRTGGDQPQHF. DNA for the CDR3: TGTGCCAGCAGCGACCGGACAGGGGGGGATCAGCCCCAGCATTTT. The genes are TRBV6-1 and TRBJ1-5; 10 bases are a match to TRBD1. Per the germline V gene, CDR1 is MNHNS and CDR2 is SASEGT. Trimming took 6 bases from V and 5 from J; bases not matched to a gene: 7. CDR3 length: 15 amino acids.

The chain has TRBV30 and TRBJ2-7; D tentatively fits TRBD1 or TRBD2 (5 bases each). Trimming cost V 2 bases and J 3 bases, with 11 bases left between them. The CDR3 is 13 amino acids. CDR1 GTSNPN and CDR2 SVGIG come from the germline V gene (reference sequence). The CDR3 DNA reads TGTGCCTGGAGTAGAGGGGCCCTCTACGAGCAGTACTTC. Translation gives CAWSRGALYEQYF.

This clone was counted a few times. V and J are TRBV7-9 and TRBJ1-5; D is undetermined. CDR1 is SEHNR, CDR2 FQNEAQ, per germline (reference sequence). This CDR3 spans 12 amino acids. V was shortened by 3 bases and J by 9 bases, with 9 bases between the two germline ends. The CDR3 sequence: CASSFGSGPQHF. The CDR3, as DNA: TGTGCCAGCAGCTTTGGGTCAGGGCCCCAGCATTTT.

The V gene is TRBV6-1, the J gene TRBJ1-5, with D maybe TRBD1 (6 bases). This CDR3 comprises 14 residues. V was trimmed by 7 bases and J by 6 bases, leaving 16 bases between them. Germline V gene lookup returns CDR1 MNHNS and CDR2 SASEGT. In DNA form, the CDR3 reads TGTGCCAGCAAAAAAGAGGGGGGAGGTCAGCCCCAGCATTTT. The encoded protein is CASKKEGGGQPQHF.

This chain connects TRBV6-6 to TRBJ2-7; 7 nucleotides match TRBD2. The CDR3 runs to 13 residues. Germline CDR1 is MNHNY and CDR2 is SVGAGI (reference sequence). The V segment lost 6 bases and the J segment 4 bases; nucleotides outside the gene matches: 6. CDR3 DNA: TGTGCCAGCAGCCCCCGGACTAGTTACGAGCAGTACTTC. As protein: CASSPRTSYEQYF.

The chain carries TRBV18 and TRBJ1-5, with D unresolved. The germline gives CDR1 KGHSH, CDR2 LQKENI. The CDR3 consists of 14 residues. The V and J ends lost 4 bases and 7 bases respectively, with 14 bases between them. DNA of the CDR3: TGTGCCAGCTCACAGGAAACGGTGGGACAGCCCCAGCATTTT. Its protein is CASSQETVGQPQHF.

The rearrangement links TRBV7-6 to TRBJ2-3; 9 nucleotides line up with TRBD2. V shed 5 bases and J 5 bases; nucleotides not matched to a gene: 11. This CDR3 spans 16 amino acids. Germline assignment: CDR1 SGHVS and CDR2 FNYEAQ. Here the CDR3 reads CASSDSSGTGEDTQYF. The CDR3 coding sequence is TGTGCCAGCAGCGACTCTAGCGGGACGGGGGAAGATACGCAGTATTTT.

As for this clone: Other DNA sequences within the sample encode an identical CDR3. The rearrangement links TRBV5-4 to TRBJ1-1, with D hard to call. Germline CDR1 and CDR2: SGHNT and YYREEE (reference sequence). The CDR3 loop spans 14 amino acids. Trimming shortened V by 0 bases and J by 0 bases, and 6 bases separated the two germline ends. This CDR3 is CASSLGQMNTEAFF. Written as DNA, the CDR3 is TGTGCCAGCAGCTTGGGACAAATGAACACTGAAGCTTTCTTT.

This chain joins TRBV15 and TRBJ2-1; 9 bases are a match to TRBD1. The CDR3 has 15 residues. Germline trimming cut 3 bases from V and 5 bases from J; bases unmatched to any gene: 5. Germline V gene data show CDR1 as LNHNV and CDR2 as YYDKDF (reference sequence). CDR3 bases: TGTGCCACCAGCAGCACAGGGGGCTTCAACAATGAGCAGTTCTTC. Protein product: CATSSTGGFNNEQFF.

The chain has TRBV19 and TRBJ2-7; 9 bases agree with TRBD2. This CDR3 is built from 15 residues. The germline CDR1 and CDR2 sequences are LNHDA and SQIVND (reference sequence). With 2 bases clipped from V and 0 bases from J, the junction kept 2 bases outside the gene matches. CDR3 loop: CASSIKREVSYEQYF. As DNA, the CDR3 is TGTGCCAGTAGTATAAAGCGGGAGGTCTCCTACGAGCAGTACTTC.

J is TRBJ1-2 and V is TRBV11-2; possible D gene TRBD1, 5 bases. V was cut by 4 bases and J by 3 bases, with 18 bases left in between. This CDR3 has 16 amino acids. Germline V gene lookup returns CDR1 SGHAT and CDR2 FQNNGV. The chain's CDR3 is CASSSLLGKGHYGYTF. CDR3 bases: TGTGCCAGCAGCTCACTCTTAGGGAAGGGGCACTATGGCTACACCTTC. Full variable domain (outside the CDR3, taken from reference TRBV11-2 and TRBJ1-2): EAGVAQSPRYKIIEKRQSVAFWCNPISGHATLYWYQQILGQGPKLLIQFQNNGVVDDSQLPKDRFSAERLKGVDSTLKIQPAKLEDSAVYLCASSSLLGKGHYGYTFGSGTRLTVV.

V is TRBV7-9 and J is TRBJ1-5, with D possibly matching TRBD1 (6 bases). The germline CDR1 and CDR2 sequences are SEHNR and FQNEAQ (reference sequence). The CDR3 is 15 amino acids. Trimming took 4 bases from V and 4 from J, leaving 14 bases between them. CDR3 sequence: CASSSGQSINQPQHF. The CDR3 DNA reads as TGTGCCAGCAGCTCCGGACAGAGTATAAATCAGCCCCAGCATTTT.

The rearrangement links TRBV7-3 to TRBJ2-2; 11 bases are shared with TRBD2. CDR1 and CDR2 (germline): SGHTA, FQGTGA. The V gene end was trimmed by 5 bases and the J gene end by 7 bases; junction bases not matched to a gene: 3. This CDR3 is built from 14 residues. CDR3 in amino acids: CASSRTSGGGELFF. For the CDR3, the DNA is TGTGCCAGCAGCCGAACTAGCGGGGGCGGGGAGCTGTTTTTT. Full variable domain (missing parts from reference TRBV7-3 and TRBJ2-2): GAGVSQTPSNKVTEKGKYVELRCDPISGHTALYWYRQSLGQGPEFLIYFQGTGAADDSGLPNDRFFAVRPEGSVSTLKIQRTERGDSAVYLCASSRTSGGGELFFGEGSRLTVL.

The CDR3, as DNA: TGTGCCAGCAGCTTAACGTCCGGGGCTAGCACAGATACGCAGTATTTT. Protein product: CASSLTSGASTDTQYF. The gene calls are TRBV7-3 and TRBJ2-3; D is possibly TRBD1 or TRBD2 (5 bases each). From germline, CDR1 is SGHTA and CDR2 FQGTGA. Trimming cost V 0 bases and J 0 bases, with 10 bases left between them. The CDR3 is made up of 16 amino acids.

This chain links TRBV19 with TRBJ2-3; the match to TRBD2 covers 15 bases. Trimming at V came to 3 bases and at J to 5 bases, leaving 9 bases not matched to a gene. CDR3 length: 18 amino acids. Looked up from germline, CDR1 is LNHDA and CDR2 is SQIVND (reference sequence). The CDR3 DNA reads TGTGCCAGTAGTATCGGACTAGCGGGAGGGGTTGAAGGAGATACGCAGTATTTT. Translating it yields CASSIGLAGGVEGDTQYF.

The rearrangement links TRBV9 to TRBJ1-1, with D uncertain. The CDR3 consists of 14 residues. V was cut by 0 bases and J by 3 bases, with 9 bases left in between. Germline V lookup: CDR1 SGDLS, CDR2 YYNGEE. CDR3 in DNA: TGTGCCAGCAGCGTAGGTTCGACGGACACTGAAGCTTTCTTT. Its protein product is CASSVGSTDTEAFF.

The J gene is TRBJ2-5, the V gene TRBV7-6; TRBD2 is a possible D gene (6 bases). The V and J ends lost 1 base and 1 base respectively, with 16 bases between them. CDR1 and CDR2 from the germline V gene are SGHVS and FNYEAQ. This CDR3 contains 17 residues. This CDR3 reads CASSLVHGGDPQETQYF. The CDR3 coding sequence is TGTGCCAGCAGCTTAGTACACGGGGGAGACCCCCAAGAGACCCAGTACTTC.

V and J are TRBV9 and TRBJ1-5, with D possibly matching TRBD1 (6 bases). V dropped 4 bases and J dropped 2 bases, with 13 bases sitting between them. Germline V lookup: CDR1 SGDLS, CDR2 YYNGEE. CDR3 length equals 15 residues. CDR3 sequence reads: CASSPGQWGNQPQHF. The CDR3, as DNA: TGTGCCAGCAGCCCCGGACAGTGGGGCAATCAGCCCCAGCATTTT. Combining the CDR3 with reference TRBV9 and TRBJ1-5 gives the whole variable domain DSGVTQTPKHLITATGQRVTLRCSPRSGDLSVYWYQQSLDQGLQFLIQYYNGEERAKGNILERFSAQQFPDLHSELNLSSLELGDSALYFCASSPGQWGNQPQHFGDGTRLSIL.

This chain connects TRBV7-9 to TRBJ1-3, with TRBD1 matching over 9 bases. Germline V gene data show CDR1 as SEHNR and CDR2 as FQNEAQ (reference sequence). The CDR3 runs to 15 residues. Unmatched junction bases numbered 4, after V lost 2 bases and J lost 5 bases. For the CDR3, the DNA is TGTGCCAGCAGCTTAACCGGGACAGGGAGAAACACCATATATTTT. Translated, it gives CASSLTGTGRNTIYF.

The rearrangement uses TRBV18 and TRBJ2-6, with 11 bases matching TRBD1. V was pared by 3 bases and J by 2 bases, with 6 bases of the junction left unmatched. The CDR3 totals 18 residues. Germline assignment: CDR1 KGHSH and CDR2 LQKENI. CDR3: CASSPLGQGGTGANVLTF. The CDR3 DNA reads TGTGCCAGCTCACCTCTGGGACAGGGGGGGACTGGGGCCAACGTCCTGACTTTC.

The chain joins TRBV7-2 to TRBJ1-1, with D unresolved. The CDR3 has 13 amino acids. With 1 base removed from V and 2 bases from J, the gap between germline ends came to 5 bases. Germline V gives CDR1 SGHTA, CDR2 FQGNSA. The CDR3 loop is CASSLVVNTEAFF. Here the CDR3 DNA reads TGTGCCAGCAGCTTAGTAGTTAACACTGAAGCTTTCTTT.